The 4 T cell receptor beta chains below were found in one sample sequenced in a study of T cell repertoires in cytomegalovirus infection. TCRdb analysed the reads with MiXCR anew, one entry per CDR3 protein. The sample contains 270,000 or so distinct CDR3 sequences, about a sixth of which appear only once. Sequenced sample: CD8+ T cells from PBMCs. These receptors originate from a human donor in good health (CMV status not recorded). Some clones in this sample may be carry-over from other donors' samples.

This clonotype was seen many times. The rearrangement joins TRBV27 to TRBJ2-7; the D gene is possibly TRBD1 (5 bases). In germline, CDR1 is MNHEY, CDR2 SMNVEV (reference sequence). The V and J ends lost 0 bases and 2 bases respectively, with 14 bases between them. The CDR3 has 16 amino acids. The CDR3 region is CASSLSPPDRTYEQYF. The CDR3 nucleotides read TGTGCCAGCAGTTTATCCCCGCCCGACAGAACCTACGAGCAGTACTTC.

This clonotype occurred many times. CDR3 sequence: CASSLSGGRGSYNEQFF. In DNA, the CDR3 is TGTGCCAGCAGCTTGTCGGGGGGACGAGGTTCCTACAATGAGCAGTTCTTC. J is TRBJ2-1 and V is TRBV7-6; 7 nucleotides agree with TRBD2. The V and J ends lost 3 bases and 1 base, in that order; junction bases with no gene match: 9. CDR1 and CDR2 (germline): SGHVS, FNYEAQ. The CDR3 is made up of 17 amino acids.

This clonotype was recorded a few times. V and J are TRBV7-2 and TRBJ2-7, with TRBD2 matching 11 bases. The germline V gene has CDR1 SGHTA and CDR2 FQGNSA. The J segment lost 0 bases and the V segment lost 5 bases, leaving 6 bases of the junction unmatched. This CDR3 comprises 16 residues. CDR3 nucleotides: TGTGCCAGCAGCCCCCGACTAGCGGGGTCCTCCTACGAGCAGTACTTC. Its translation: CASSPRLAGSSYEQYF.

V is TRBV9 and J is TRBJ1-1; D gene unclear. There are 16 residues in the CDR3. Germline V gives CDR1 SGDLS, CDR2 YYNGEE. Trimming left V 4 bases short and J 0 bases short, with 16 bases between. The CDR3 sequence is CASSPHRSFLNTEAFF. The DNA for the CDR3 is TGTGCCAGCAGCCCACACCGTAGCTTTTTGAACACTGAAGCTTTCTTT.